The 23 T cell receptor beta chains below come from one sample, sequenced in a study of response to subunit inactivated influenza vaccine. In TCRdb, the RT-PCR reads were re-called with MiXCR into one record per CDR3 protein. The sample carries 610,000 or so distinct CDR3 sequences, around 15% recorded once. This material consisted of PBMCs from blood, taken roughly 12 days after vaccination. The receptors come from a man aged 50 or older who received an inactivated influenza vaccine.

The rearrangement links TRBV20-1 to TRBJ2-3; 7 bases map to TRBD2. This CDR3 has 14 amino acids. Germline V gene lookup returns CDR1 DFQATT and CDR2 SNEGSKA (reference sequence). V lost 5 bases to trimming and J lost 4 bases; unmatched junction nucleotides: 9. The CDR3 DNA reads TGCAGTGCTCGTCGACTCGCGGGGGCAGATACGCAGTATTTT. Translation: CSARRLAGADTQYF.

This clonotype was seen only a few times. One end of the junction varies from germline; a read error may be responsible. This sequence joins TRBV7-8 and TRBJ2-1; 7 bases are shared with TRBD2. The CDR3 length is 14 residues. CDR1 is SGHVS and CDR2 is FQNEAQ in the germline V gene. In DNA, the CDR3 is TGTGCCAGCAGCCTAGCGGATAACTACAATGAGCAGTTCTTC. It is translated as CASSLADNYNEQFF.

This chain connects TRBV7-8 to TRBJ1-5; D remains unclear. The CDR3 length is 16 residues. Germline V gene lookup returns CDR1 SGHVS and CDR2 FQNEAQ. V was trimmed by 1 base and J by 0 bases, leaving 10 bases between them. The CDR3 DNA reads as TGTGCCAGCAGCTTAGATCCGGGGTATAGCAATCAGCCCCAGCATTTT. This encodes CASSLDPGYSNQPQHF.

V and J are TRBV7-2 and TRBJ2-5; the match to TRBD1 covers 7 bases. CDR3 length equals 14 residues. The trim removed 3 bases at V and 5 bases at J, leaving 6 bases unmatched. Germline-derived CDR1 and CDR2 are SGHTA and FQGNSA. The CDR3 sequence is CASSFLTGVETQYF. CDR3 coding DNA: TGTGCCAGCAGCTTTCTAACAGGGGTTGAGACCCAGTACTTC.

The chain carries TRBV5-1 and TRBJ2-3, with 7 bases identical to TRBD2. V dropped 7 bases and J dropped 2; count of bases not matched to a gene: 7. The V gene's germline CDR1 is SGHRS and CDR2 YFSETQ. The CDR3 covers 14 residues. This chain's CDR3 is CASATSGDTDTQYF. The CDR3 DNA is TGCGCCAGCGCGACAAGCGGGGACACAGATACGCAGTATTTT.

The chain joins TRBV6-2 or TRBV6-3 to TRBJ2-7; possibly TRBD2 for D (6 bases). Between the trimmed V and J ends, which lost 7 bases and 4 bases, there was a span of 17 bases. The germline gives CDR1 MNHEY, CDR2 SVGEGT. The CDR3 loop spans 14 amino acids. CDR3 coding DNA: TGTGCCAGCATTTCCTTGGGACTTACATACGAGCAGTACTTC. This codes for CASISLGLTYEQYF.

This clonotype was observed a few times. The chain recombines TRBV5-6 with TRBJ2-1, with D unresolved. V was clipped by 5 bases and J by 1 base, with 13 bases between them. The CDR3 loop spans 15 amino acids. Looked up from germline, CDR1 is SGHDT and CDR2 is YYEEEE. Here the CDR3 DNA reads TGTGCCAGCAGGAACCTCGGCGGATCCTACAATGAGCAGTTCTTC. It is translated as CASRNLGGSYNEQFF.

This clonotype has more than one count but fewer than ten. V is TRBV7-2 and J is TRBJ2-3; 11 bases line up with TRBD2. After removal of 5 bases from V and 0 bases from J, the junction contained 4 bases not matched to a gene. The germline CDR1 and CDR2 sequences are SGHTA and FQGNSA. CDR3 length: 16 residues. As DNA, the CDR3 is TGTGCCAGCAGCCCAGTAGCGGGGGGGAGCACAGATACGCAGTATTTT. This codes for CASSPVAGGSTDTQYF.

This clonotype has a handful of counts. V gene TRBV20-1 combines with J gene TRBJ1-1; D remains ambiguous. The germline V gene encodes CDR1 DFQATT and CDR2 SNEGSKA (reference sequence). Trimming took 0 bases from V and 3 from J, leaving 11 bases between them. The CDR3 length is 14 residues. The CDR3 DNA sequence: TGCAGTGCTAGAGATGCGGGTTATGACACTGAAGCTTTCTTT. Its protein product is CSARDAGYDTEAFF.

The chain links TRBV28 to TRBJ2-5; D unclear. Germline V gene sequence: CDR1 MDHEN, CDR2 SYDVKM. The V end lost 6 bases, the J end lost 5 bases, and 13 bases lay between the germline ends. There are 13 residues in the CDR3. CDR3 amino acids: CASSRRTPETQYF. DNA for the CDR3: TGTGCCAGCAGCCGTAGAACCCCGGAGACCCAGTACTTC. Filled out from reference TRBV28 and TRBJ2-5, the complete variable domain reads DVKVTQSSRYLVKRTGEKVFLECVQDMDHENMFWYRQDPGLGLRLIYFSYDVKMKEKGDIPEGYSVSREKKERFSLILESASTNQTSMYLCASSRRTPETQYFGPGTRLLVL.

This clonotype was found many times. The chain carries TRBV11-2 and TRBJ2-1, with 9 bases aligning to TRBD2. V trimming: 1 base; J trimming: 7 bases; junction bases outside the gene matches: 5. Germline V gene lookup returns CDR1 SGHAT and CDR2 FQNNGV. The CDR3 spans 15 residues. The CDR3 reads CASSLVAGGRNEQFF. CDR3 nucleotide sequence: TGTGCCAGCAGCTTAGTCGCGGGAGGGCGGAATGAGCAGTTCTTC.

Many counts were recorded for this clonotype. The chain recombines TRBV7-9 with TRBJ2-3; D remains ambiguous. Trimming shortened V by 0 bases and J by 6 bases, and 4 bases separated the two germline ends. This CDR3 contains 12 residues. Germline values: CDR1 SEHNR, CDR2 FQNEAQ (reference sequence). The CDR3 reads CASSLAVDTQYF. The CDR3 nucleotides read TGTGCCAGCAGCTTAGCCGTGGATACGCAGTATTTT. Full variable domain (missing parts from reference TRBV7-9 and TRBJ2-3): DTGVSQNPRHKITKRGQNVTFRCDPISEHNRLYWYRQTLGQGPEFLTYFQNEAQLEKSRLLSDRFSAERPKGSFSTLEIQRTEQGDSAMYLCASSLAVDTQYFGPGTRLTVL.

The table lists this clonotype with a few counts. This chain joins TRBV6-6 and TRBJ2-5; TRBD2 might be the D (5 bases). V shed 2 bases and J shed 3 bases, with 7 bases lying between them. Germline loops: CDR1 MNHNY, CDR2 SVGAGI (reference sequence). The CDR3 is 13 amino acids. The CDR3 DNA follows: TGTGCCAGCAGTTACCAAGCGGAAGAGACCCAGTACTTC. Translating gives CASSYQAEETQYF.

V is TRBV7-9 and J is TRBJ1-3; 11 nucleotides agree with TRBD1. V lost 8 bases and J lost 3; bases outside the gene matches: 6. This CDR3 contains 15 residues. The germline V gene encodes CDR1 SEHNR and CDR2 FQNEAQ (reference sequence). CDR3: CASLGQGARGNTIYF. DNA of the CDR3: TGTGCCAGCCTAGGACAGGGGGCGCGTGGAAACACCATATATTTT.

CDR3 DNA: TGTGCCAGCTCTATAGAAATGAACACTGAAGCTTTCTTT. Its protein is CASSIEMNTEAFF. The J gene is TRBJ1-1, the V gene TRBV18; D call uncertain. Trimming cost V 6 bases and J 0 bases, with 8 bases left between them. Per germline, CDR1 KGHSH and CDR2 LQKENI. The CDR3 spans 13 residues. Variable domain in full (rest from reference TRBV18 and TRBJ1-1): NAGVMQNPRHLVRRRGQEARLRCSPMKGHSHVYWYRQLPEEGLKFMVYLQKENIIDESGMPKERFSAEFPKEGPSILRIQQVVRGDSAAYFCASSIEMNTEAFFGQGTRLTVV.

This clonotype was detected a few times. The chain links TRBV6-5 to TRBJ1-3, with D uncertain. Deletions cut 2 bases from V and 0 bases from J, with 11 bases between. The CDR3 is made up of 16 amino acids. Germline assignment: CDR1 MNHEY and CDR2 SVGAGI. This CDR3 is CASSYEAGYSGNTIYF. CDR3 DNA: TGTGCCAGCAGTTACGAGGCAGGCTACTCTGGAAACACCATATATTTT.

This clonotype was counted between two and nine times. V gene TRBV28 combines with J gene TRBJ1-1, with D unresolved. V was trimmed by 3 bases and J by 1 base, leaving 6 bases between them. CDR3 length: 13 amino acids. The germline V gene encodes CDR1 MDHEN and CDR2 SYDVKM. This CDR3 is CASSFIRNTEAFF. CDR3 sequence (DNA): TGTGCCAGCAGTTTCATCCGGAACACTGAAGCTTTCTTT.

This clonotype was seen ten or more times. The genes are TRBV20-1 and TRBJ2-1; D is possibly TRBD1 or TRBD2 (5 bases each). The CDR3 extends over 14 amino acids. Germline CDR1 reads DFQATT; CDR2 reads SNEGSKA (reference sequence). The V gene lost 0 bases and the J gene lost 8 bases, with 14 bases spanning the gap. Here the CDR3 reads CSARDERGWDEQFF. The CDR3 region has the DNA TGCAGTGCTAGAGATGAGAGGGGTTGGGATGAGCAGTTCTTC.

This clonotype was seen a handful of times. J is TRBJ1-2 and V is TRBV20-1; no firm D call. The length of the CDR3 is 11 residues. Germline loops: CDR1 DFQATT, CDR2 SNEGSKA (reference sequence). Trimming stripped 7 bases from V and 6 bases from J, with 12 bases between. The CDR3 is CSVGGFHGYTF. In nucleotides, the CDR3 is TGCAGTGTCGGTGGATTCCATGGCTACACCTTC.

The rearrangement links TRBV3-1 to TRBJ2-7; 11 bases line up with TRBD1. With V trimmed by 1 base and J by 3 bases, 2 bases remained unmatched. The CDR3 spans 15 residues. Germline V gene lookup returns CDR1 LGHDT and CDR2 YNNKEL (reference sequence). The chain's CDR3 is CASSQGTGGYYEQYF. CDR3 coding DNA: TGTGCCAGCAGCCAAGGGACAGGGGGCTACTACGAGCAGTACTTC.

This chain links TRBV27 with TRBJ2-7; 8 bases match TRBD2. Germline V gene sequence: CDR1 MNHEY, CDR2 SMNVEV (reference sequence). This CDR3 has 15 amino acids. J lost 3 bases, V lost 2 bases, and 6 bases had no gene match. Written as DNA, the CDR3 is TGTGCCAGCAGTTTAGAATTTGGGACTAGCTACGAGCAGTACTTC. Translating it yields CASSLEFGTSYEQYF.

The V and J genes are TRBV20-1 and TRBJ1-1; TRBD1 is a possible D gene (5 bases). The CDR3 consists of 12 residues. Trimming took 4 bases from V and 3 from J, leaving 9 bases between them. Germline lookup yields CDR1 DFQATT and CDR2 SNEGSKA (reference sequence). The CDR3 here is CSATEGYTEAFF. For the CDR3, the DNA is TGCAGTGCTACCGAGGGGTACACTGAAGCTTTCTTT.

The V gene is TRBV7-2, the J gene TRBJ2-7, with D possibly matching TRBD2 (5 bases). The germline V gene has CDR1 SGHTA and CDR2 FQGNSA. The germline V and J ends were trimmed by 6 bases and 0 bases, with 18 bases remaining between them. CDR3 length: 16 amino acids. The CDR3 sequence: CASSRRTGPSSYEQYF. In DNA form, the CDR3 reads TGTGCCAGCAGTCGCAGGACTGGGCCGAGCTCCTACGAGCAGTACTTC.